Sequencing of this TCR beta chain was carried out in a study of T-cell memory formation after mild COVID-19. Study summary: The two donors had largely donor-specific TCR clusters. Study outcomes and limitations: Clones that contracted from day 15 to 85 had balanced CD4/CD8; later expanders were CD4+ biased. Contracting clones localized mainly to CM and EM when CD4+ and mainly to EMRA when CD8+.

This clonotype appeared a few times. Its antigen is undetermined. In germline, CDR1 is SEHNR, CDR2 FQNEAQ (reference sequence). CDR3 length: 13 residues. With 2 bases removed from V and 10 bases from J, the gap between germline ends came to 12 bases. TCRdb re-analysed the 5' RACE reads in MiXCR, keeping a single row per CDR3 protein. The sample lists 190,000 or so distinct CDR3 sequences, about 10% occurring once. The chain recombines TRBV7-9 with TRBJ2-1; perhaps TRBD2 as D (5 bases). The sequence was collected from a man aged 18-30 years who had mild COVID-19 (a few samples of this study predate the infection). Cell type and time point are not known. Input material: PBMCs or a T cell subset sorted from them (not recorded which). The CDR3 DNA sequence: TGTGCCAGCAGCTTATCCCTAGCAGAGGAGCAGTTCTTC. This gives the protein CASSLSLAEEQFF.